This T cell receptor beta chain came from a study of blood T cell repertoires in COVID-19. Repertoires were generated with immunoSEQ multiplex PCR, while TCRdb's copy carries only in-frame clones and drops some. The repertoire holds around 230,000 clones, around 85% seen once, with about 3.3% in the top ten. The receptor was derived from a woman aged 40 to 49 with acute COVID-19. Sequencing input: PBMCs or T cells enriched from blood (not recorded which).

The CDR3 DNA follows: TGTGCCAGCATCTTGACAGGGAACAATGAGCAGTTCTTC. Its protein is CASILTGNNEQFF. V gene TRBV12-3 or TRBV12-4 combines with J gene TRBJ2-1, with 7 bases fitting TRBD1. The CDR3 runs to 13 residues. The junction had 5 bases not matched to a gene; V was cut back by 7 bases and J by 5 bases.